This TCR beta chain comes out of a study of blood T cell repertoires in COVID-19. Study overall: PBMCs, B-cell-depleted T cells, or T cells provided the cDNA or gDNA that made up the material.

The recovered donors of Cohort 3 showed two negative PCRs, clearance, or symptom resolution. In the original workflow: From reference gene primer amplification, estimates of nucleated cell counts were derived. Using immunoSEQ multiplex PCR, the repertoire was profiled, and TCRdb retains in-frame clones only, with some absent. V, J and clone size are taken as reported in that table, and D and trimming were inferred from the DNA itself. The repertoire holds a few hundred thousand clones, roughly 84% seen once, with roughly 3.1% in the top ten. Germline CDR1 MDHEN, CDR2 SYDVKM. The CDR3 covers 14 residues. V lost 1 base and J 7 bases, leaving 11 bases between the germline ends.

The receptor was isolated from a man over 45 who had recovered from COVID-19. The chain links TRBV28 to TRBJ1-5; possibly TRBD1 for D (5 bases). The sequenced material came from PBMCs or T cells enriched from blood (not recorded which). The CDR3 coding sequence is TGTGCCAGCAGTTTATCTTCGAAGGGGCAGCCCCAGCATTTT. Protein product: CASSLSSKGQPQHF.